The rows below give T cell receptor beta chains drawn from one sample of a study of blood T cells in healthy people across ages. TCRdb used MiXCR to reprocess the 5' RACE reads, holding one entry per CDR3 protein. The sample carries approximately 1.5 million distinct CDR3 sequences, approximately 43% recorded once. Material: blood. These receptors were obtained from a woman aged 18-29 years in good health. Both conserved end residues are part of each CDR3. Each record gives: clone size, D gene, J gene, V gene, CDR3 protein, CDR3 DNA. The D gene is left open where the match is weak. Some rows have no size entry. The others give once, few or many, or a class for an expanded clone.

size: NA; D: TRBD1; J: TRBJ1-1; V: TRBV12-3/TRBV12-4; CDR3: CASSPTGDYTEAFF; DNA: TGTGCCAGCAGTCCAACAGGGGACTACACTGAAGCTTTCTTT
size: NA; D: TRBD1; J: TRBJ1-2; V: TRBV6-6; CDR3: CASSPGTAAAGYTF; DNA: TGTGCCAGCAGTCCCGGGACAGCCGCCGCGGGCTACACCTTC
size: NA; D: NA; J: TRBJ2-7; V: TRBV4-1; CDR3: CASSQPILESKSYEQYF; DNA: TGCGCCAGCAGCCAACCCATCTTGGAGTCTAAATCCTACGAGCAGTACTTC
size: NA; D: NA; J: TRBJ2-2; V: TRBV30; CDR3: CAWSLGRAGELFF; DNA: TGTGCCTGGAGTTTGGGACGGGCCGGGGAGCTGTTTTTT
size: few; D: NA; J: TRBJ1-2; V: TRBV28; CDR3: CASSLSGESYYGYTF; DNA: TGTGCCAGCAGTTTATCAGGGGAAAGTTACTATGGCTACACCTTC
size: once; D: TRBD2; J: TRBJ2-5; V: TRBV3-1; CDR3: CASSQESRGGQDNEQYF; DNA: TGTGCCAGCAGCCAAGAGTCCCGGGGGGGCCAGGACAATGAGCAGTACTTC
size: NA; D: NA; J: TRBJ1-2; V: TRBV28; CDR3: CASSLIGRTYGYTF; DNA: TGTGCCAGCAGTTTAATTGGTCGGACCTATGGCTACACCTTC
size: NA; D: NA; J: TRBJ2-1; V: TRBV6-1; CDR3: CASSGELATEQFF; DNA: TGTGCCAGCAGTGGGGAACTAGCCACTGAGCAGTTCTTC
size: NA; D: NA; J: TRBJ2-1; V: TRBV7-2; CDR3: CASSLVRSEQFF; DNA: TGTGCCAGCAGCTTAGTCCGTTCCGAGCAGTTCTTC
size: NA; D: TRBD1; J: TRBJ2-7; V: TRBV12-3/TRBV12-4; CDR3: CASSLVGQGAGEQYF; DNA: TGTGCCAGCAGTTTGGTCGGCCAGGGGGCGGGCGAGCAGTACTTC
size: NA; D: NA; J: TRBJ1-2; V: TRBV5-1; CDR3: CASSWAGGDGYTF; DNA: TGCGCCAGCAGCTGGGCGGGGGGCGATGGCTACACCTTC
size: NA; D: TRBD1; J: TRBJ1-2; V: TRBV25-1; CDR3: CASSKGQGTYGYTF; DNA: TGTGCCAGCAGTAAGGGACAGGGAACCTATGGCTACACCTTC
size: NA; D: NA; J: TRBJ2-7; V: TRBV29-1; CDR3: CSVEKATGPTYEQYF; DNA: TGCAGCGTTGAAAAAGCTACAGGGCCTACCTACGAGCAGTACTTC
size: NA; D: TRBD1; J: TRBJ1-5; V: TRBV20-1; CDR3: CSARDGTGLQPQHF; DNA: TGCAGTGCTAGAGACGGGACAGGACTTCAGCCCCAGCATTTT
size: once; D: NA; J: TRBJ1-1; V: TRBV20-1; CDR3: CGARDPWTRVDTEAFF; DNA: TGCGGTGCTAGAGATCCCTGGACAAGAGTCGACACTGAAGCTTTCTTT
size: NA; D: NA; J: TRBJ1-1; V: TRBV21-1; CDR3: CASRAEAFF; DNA: TGTGCCAGCAGAGCTGAAGCTTTCTTT
size: NA; D: NA; J: TRBJ2-5; V: TRBV27; CDR3: CASSFSGTGSKQYF; DNA: TGTGCCAGCAGTTTTAGCGGGACAGGCAGCAAGCAGTACTTC
size: NA; D: TRBD1; J: TRBJ1-6; V: TRBV20-1; CDR3: CSARDGGTGASPLHF; DNA: TGCAGTGCTAGAGATGGAGGGACAGGTGCTTCACCCCTCCACTTT
size: NA; D: NA; J: TRBJ2-7; V: TRBV25-1; CDR3: CAGSEDGFSYEQYF; DNA: TGTGCCGGCAGTGAGGACGGGTTCTCCTACGAGCAGTACTTC
size: NA; D: TRBD2; J: TRBJ2-1; V: TRBV24-1; CDR3: CATSDFFSGSSYNEQFF; DNA: TGTGCCACCAGTGATTTCTTTAGCGGGAGCTCCTACAATGAGCAGTTCTTC
size: NA; D: TRBD2; J: TRBJ2-3; V: TRBV20-1; CDR3: CSAILAGKNTQYF; DNA: TGCAGTGCTATACTAGCGGGGAAGAATACGCAGTATTTT
size: few; D: NA; J: TRBJ1-2; V: TRBV28; CDR3: CASSFAGARGYTF; DNA: TGTGCCAGCAGTTTTGCAGGGGCGCGGGGCTACACCTTC
size: NA; D: NA; J: TRBJ1-1; V: TRBV18; CDR3: CASSGGPTEAFF; DNA: TGTGCCAGCTCAGGGGGTCCCACTGAAGCTTTCTTT
size: few; D: TRBD2; J: TRBJ2-7; V: TRBV7-2; CDR3: CASTFLAGAYEQYF; DNA: TGTGCCAGCACCTTTCTAGCGGGGGCCTACGAGCAGTACTTC
size: NA; D: TRBD1; J: TRBJ2-7; V: TRBV20-1; CDR3: CSARDPGTAKYEQYF; DNA: TGCAGTGCTAGAGATCCGGGGACAGCAAAATACGAGCAGTACTTC
size: NA; D: NA; J: TRBJ2-2; V: TRBV7-6; CDR3: CASTPNRDTGELFF; DNA: TGTGCCAGCACCCCGAACAGGGACACCGGGGAGCTGTTTTTT
size: NA; D: NA; J: TRBJ2-7; V: TRBV5-1; CDR3: CASSLARSVYEQYF; DNA: TGCGCCAGCAGCTTGGCGAGATCTGTATACGAGCAGTACTTC
size: NA; D: NA; J: TRBJ1-3; V: TRBV7-2; CDR3: CASSLGGHHSGNTIYF; DNA: TGTGCCAGCAGCTTAGGGGGACACCACTCTGGAAACACCATATATTTT
size: few; D: NA; J: TRBJ2-5; V: TRBV20-1; CDR3: CSARRDYQETQYF; DNA: TGCAGTGCTAGACGGGACTACCAAGAGACCCAGTACTTC
size: once; D: TRBD2; J: TRBJ2-5; V: TRBV2; CDR3: CASSEISGAQETQYF; DNA: TGTGCCAGCAGTGAGATTAGCGGGGCACAAGAGACCCAGTACTTC
size: NA; D: TRBD2; J: TRBJ2-7; V: TRBV7-2; CDR3: CASRTSSGGNEQYF; DNA: TGTGCCAGCAGGACCTCTAGCGGGGGTAATGAGCAGTACTTC
size: NA; D: NA; J: TRBJ1-1; V: TRBV29-1; CDR3: CSADSGDPNTEAFF; DNA: TGCAGCGCTGACAGCGGGGACCCGAACACTGAAGCTTTCTTT
size: few; D: NA; J: TRBJ2-1; V: TRBV24-1; CDR3: CATSDSGVWAYNEQFF; DNA: TGTGCCACCAGTGATTCAGGGGTATGGGCCTACAATGAGCAGTTCTTC
size: NA; D: TRBD2; J: TRBJ2-3; V: TRBV5-1; CDR3: CASTPGLAGEDTQYF; DNA: TGCGCCAGCACCCCTGGACTAGCGGGAGAAGATACGCAGTATTTT
size: NA; D: TRBD1; J: TRBJ1-2; V: TRBV7-9; CDR3: CAIPNNRGLPWAGYTF; DNA: TGTGCCATCCCAAATAACAGGGGGTTACCCTGGGCCGGCTACACCTTC
size: few; D: NA; J: TRBJ1-5; V: TRBV30; CDR3: CAWSVLGQVNQPQHF; DNA: TGTGCCTGGAGTGTACTGGGGCAGGTCAATCAGCCCCAGCATTTT
size: NA; D: NA; J: TRBJ2-7; V: TRBV12-3/TRBV12-4; CDR3: CASSLFGGNGEQYF; DNA: TGTGCCAGCAGTTTGTTCGGGGGCAACGGCGAGCAGTACTTC
size: NA; D: NA; J: TRBJ2-1; V: TRBV4-3; CDR3: CASSQDSTVYNEQFF; DNA: TGCGCCAGCAGCCAGGATTCGACAGTCTACAATGAGCAGTTCTTC
size: few; D: TRBD1; J: TRBJ1-2; V: TRBV11-2; CDR3: CASSPYRGQDYGYTF; DNA: TGTGCCAGCAGCCCTTACAGGGGCCAAGACTATGGCTACACCTTC
size: NA; D: TRBD2; J: TRBJ2-7; V: TRBV28; CDR3: CASSKDGLAGLNEQYF; DNA: TGTGCCAGCAGCAAAGATGGACTAGCGGGCCTCAATGAGCAGTACTTC
size: NA; D: NA; J: TRBJ1-6; V: TRBV28; CDR3: CASSVQVPDDNSPLHF; DNA: TGTGCCAGCAGTGTTCAAGTTCCAGACGATAATTCACCCCTCCACTTT
size: few; D: TRBD1; J: TRBJ2-1; V: TRBV27; CDR3: CASSPYRGDYNEQFF; DNA: TGTGCCAGCAGTCCCTACAGGGGAGACTACAATGAGCAGTTCTTC
size: NA; D: NA; J: TRBJ2-7; V: TRBV5-1; CDR3: CASSSLGTSEQYF; DNA: TGCGCCAGCAGCTCGCTCGGGACATCCGAGCAGTACTTC
size: few; D: TRBD2; J: TRBJ2-1; V: TRBV4-3; CDR3: CASSQDQAGAYYNEQLF; DNA: TGCGCCAGCAGCCAAGATCAAGCGGGGGCATACTACAATGAGCAGCTCTTC
size: NA; D: NA; J: TRBJ2-4; V: TRBV20-1; CDR3: CSAPDSASNIQYF; DNA: TGCAGTGCCCCAGACAGTGCCAGTAACATTCAGTACTTC
size: NA; D: TRBD1; J: TRBJ2-7; V: TRBV6-1; CDR3: CASSDWDRDHSYEQYF; DNA: TGTGCCAGCAGTGATTGGGACAGGGATCACTCCTACGAGCAGTACTTC
size: few; D: NA; J: TRBJ1-2; V: TRBV7-9; CDR3: CASSHTPQLANYGYTF; DNA: TGTGCCAGCAGCCATACCCCACAGTTAGCTAACTATGGCTACACCTTC
size: NA; D: NA; J: TRBJ2-3; V: TRBV12-3/TRBV12-4; CDR3: CASRAGLANPHTQYF; DNA: TGTGCCAGCAGGGCGGGACTCGCGAACCCTCATACGCAGTATTTT
size: NA; D: NA; J: TRBJ1-2; V: TRBV20-1; CDR3: CSARDLTVRVYTF; DNA: TGCAGTGCTAGAGATCTAACAGTTAGGGTCTACACCTTC
size: few; D: NA; J: TRBJ1-6; V: TRBV25-1; CDR3: CASSESGAVSPLHF; DNA: TGTGCCAGCAGTGAATCGGGGGCCGTTTCACCCCTCCACTTT
size: many; D: TRBD2; J: TRBJ2-3; V: TRBV7-9; CDR3: CASSLGQAGSRTDTQYF; DNA: TGTGCCAGCAGCTTAGGTCAAGCGGGATCTCGCACAGATACGCAGTATTTT
size: NA; D: TRBD2; J: TRBJ2-4; V: TRBV20-1; CDR3: CSARLLGVGGRAKNIQYF; DNA: TGCAGTGCTCGGCTACTCGGGGTCGGGGGGAGAGCCAAAAACATTCAGTACTTC
size: NA; D: NA; J: TRBJ2-3; V: TRBV30; CDR3: CAWSAGYPQDTQYF; DNA: TGTGCCTGGTCCGCCGGGTACCCACAAGATACGCAGTATTTT
size: NA; D: NA; J: TRBJ1-5; V: TRBV15; CDR3: CATSRDMGAQGGQPQHF; DNA: TGTGCCACCAGCAGAGATATGGGTGCACAGGGTGGCCAGCCCCAGCATTTT
size: NA; D: NA; J: TRBJ2-1; V: TRBV6-2/TRBV6-3; CDR3: CASSRHSYEQFF; DNA: TGTGCCAGCAGTAGGCACTCCTACGAGCAGTTCTTC